This T cell receptor beta chain was sequenced in a study of T cell repertoires in cytomegalovirus infection. Overall study: Public TCR beta signatures were indicative of both CMV infection and a matching HLA type.

In the case of this clonotype: No antigen is known for it.

Regarding the study as a whole: Individuals carrying CMV plus the relevant HLA were identified by cumulative frequency of public TCR beta families. Within the response measured ex vivo, HLA-C-restricted CMV-specific TCR beta clonotypes were dominant.

MiXCR, run by TCRdb on the reads, gives a single entry per CDR3 protein. The sample shows approximately 500,000 distinct CDR3 sequences, roughly 10% of them seen only once. This CDR3 region has 12 residues. V was clipped by 5 bases and J by 5 bases, with 6 bases between them. Germline assignment: CDR1 KGHDR and CDR2 SFDVKD. The source is a human donor in good health (CMV status not recorded). Some clones in this sample may be carry-over from other donors' samples. Specimen: PBMCs. This rearrangement joins TRBV24-1 to TRBJ2-4; no reliable D call. This CDR3 reads CATSGGQNIQYF. DNA of the CDR3: TGTGCCACCAGTGGAGGACAAAACATTCAGTACTTC.